This T cell receptor (beta chain) was captured in a study of Graves' ophthalmopathy and Graves' hyperthyroidism. This CDR3 contains 16 residues. The V and J ends lost 4 bases and 3 bases, in that order; junction bases with no gene match: 7. Germline lookup yields CDR1 LGHNA and CDR2 YNFKEQ. This clonotype has at least ten counts. RNA transcripts were the template, and TCR beta CDR3 regions were amplified from them. The workflow started with a first-round RT-PCR run with HTBI primers and then moved on to a second-round multiplex PCR. In TCRdb, the multiplex PCR reads were re-called with MiXCR into one record per CDR3 protein. There are around 400,000 distinct CDR3 sequences in the sample; about 16% occur only once, and about 1.4% lies in the top ten.

Sequenced: peripheral blood. The origin of this receptor is a woman aged 18-30 years with Graves' ophthalmopathy. The rearrangement joins TRBV4-2 to TRBJ1-3; 9 nucleotides agree with TRBD1. The CDR3 DNA is TGTGCCAGCAGCCGAGCCGGGACAGGGAGTGGAAACACCATATATTTT. Translation: CASSRAGTGSGNTIYF.